Below are 20 T cell receptor beta chains sequenced from a single sample in a study of identical twins. MiXCR, run by TCRdb on the 5' RACE reads, gives a single entry per CDR3 protein. The sample has hundreds of thousands of distinct CDR3 sequences, around a tenth seen once. Material for sequencing was memory (CD45RO+) T cells sorted from blood. These TCRs come from a woman younger than 35 in good health.

This sequence joins TRBV4-2 and TRBJ2-7, with 7 bases matching TRBD1. The germline CDR1 and CDR2 sequences are LGHNA and YNFKEQ. The CDR3 is 17 residues long. With 2 bases clipped from V and 4 bases from J, the junction kept 14 bases outside the gene matches. The CDR3 loop is CASSQLWPRDRHYEQYF. The CDR3, as DNA: TGTGCCAGCAGCCAATTATGGCCGAGGGACAGACATTACGAGCAGTACTTC.

The chain links TRBV20-1 to TRBJ2-1, with 8 bases aligning to TRBD2. The junction had 2 bases not matched to a gene; V was cut back by 5 bases and J by 5 bases. The CDR3 runs 12 residues. Per germline, CDR1 DFQATT and CDR2 SNEGSKA (reference sequence). The CDR3: CSAWRGDNEQFF. CDR3 nucleotide sequence: TGCAGTGCTTGGCGGGGGGACAATGAGCAGTTCTTC.

V is TRBV10-3 and J is TRBJ2-3, with D possibly being TRBD1 or TRBD2 (5 bases each). Germline V CDR1 and CDR2: ENHRY, SYGVKD. Trimming took 5 bases from V and 6 from J, leaving 15 bases between them. The CDR3 runs to 14 residues. The CDR3 DNA reads as TGTGCCATCAGTACATCCGGGGCGGAGGATACGCAGTATTTT. It is translated as CAISTSGAEDTQYF.

This clonotype was detected ten times or more. The chain recombines TRBV3-1 with TRBJ1-1, with a tentative D call TRBD1 (5 bases). Trimming pared 3 bases from V and 6 bases from J, leaving 11 bases between. In germline, CDR1 is LGHDT, CDR2 YNNKEL (reference sequence). The CDR3 is 13 amino acids. As DNA, the CDR3 is TGTGCCAGCAGCCATACAGGAGGGGCTGAAGCTTTCTTT. Protein product: CASSHTGGAEAFF.

This clonotype was recorded a few times. V usage is TRBV20-1 and J usage is TRBJ2-3; no clear D. The CDR3 is made up of 15 amino acids. The germline V gene has CDR1 DFQATT and CDR2 SNEGSKA (reference sequence). Trimming shortened V by 5 bases and J by 1 base, and 16 bases separated the two germline ends. CDR3 in amino acids: CSAGPRGGGTDTQYF. The CDR3 DNA sequence: TGCAGTGCTGGACCCCGTGGTGGTGGCACAGATACGCAGTATTTT.

This clonotype has more than one count but fewer than ten. CDR3 nucleotide sequence: TGTGCCAGCAGCTTAGAGGGGGAGCGGCAGCCCCAGCATTTT. This encodes CASSLEGERQPQHF. V is TRBV7-2 and J is TRBJ1-5, with D tentatively TRBD1 (6 bases). V lost 1 base, J lost 7 bases, and 11 bases lay in between. There are 14 residues in the CDR3. From germline, CDR1 is SGHTA and CDR2 FQGNSA.

The table lists this clonotype with a few counts. V usage is TRBV9 and J usage is TRBJ2-7; D tentatively fits TRBD1 or TRBD2 (5 bases each). V lost 0 bases, J lost 7 bases, and 23 bases lay in between. Germline lookup yields CDR1 SGDLS and CDR2 YYNGEE. The CDR3 loop spans 17 amino acids. The DNA for the CDR3 is TGTGCCAGCAGCGTAGGTTGGGGGTCCCTGGCAATGACTGAGCAGTACTTC. Protein sequence: CASSVGWGSLAMTEQYF.

This clonotype was counted between two and nine times. The J gene is TRBJ1-2, the V gene TRBV7-9; D may be TRBD1 (6 bases). The germline CDR1 and CDR2 sequences are SEHNR and FQNEAQ (reference sequence). V dropped 0 bases and J dropped 4 bases, with 9 bases sitting between them. The CDR3 sequence is 14 residues long. CDR3 sequence: CASSLAGAGYGYTF. CDR3 nucleotides: TGTGCCAGCAGCTTAGCGGGGGCTGGCTATGGCTACACCTTC. The complete variable domain, with remaining parts taken from reference TRBV7-9 and TRBJ1-2, reads DTGVSQNPRHKITKRGQNVTFRCDPISEHNRLYWYRQTLGQGPEFLTYFQNEAQLEKSRLLSDRFSAERPKGSFSTLEIQRTEQGDSAMYLCASSLAGAGYGYTFGSGTRLTVV.

The J gene is TRBJ2-5, the V gene TRBV18; a possible D gene is TRBD1 (6 bases). CDR1 is KGHSH, CDR2 LQKENI, per germline. Trimming pared 8 bases from V and 2 bases from J, leaving 12 bases between. This CDR3 has 13 residues. CDR3 sequence reads: CASQRGKQETQYF. Here the CDR3 DNA reads TGTGCCAGCCAAAGGGGGAAACAAGAGACCCAGTACTTC.

This clonotype was counted once. The chain recombines TRBV5-4 with TRBJ2-7; D is perhaps TRBD1 (5 bases). Trimming took 4 bases from V and 4 from J, leaving 12 bases between them. There are 13 residues in the CDR3. The germline CDR1 and CDR2 sequences are SGHNT and YYREEE (reference sequence). The CDR3 coding sequence is TGTGCCAGCAGCCCGGAACAGGAGTACGAGCAGTACTTC. It is translated as CASSPEQEYEQYF. The full variable domain, in which reference TRBV5-4 and TRBJ2-7 provide the parts outside the CDR3, is ETGVTQSPTHLIKTRGQQVTLRCSSQSGHNTVSWYQQALGQGPQFIFQYYREEENGRGNFPPRFSGLQFPNYSSELNVNALELDDSALYLCASSPEQEYEQYFGPGTRLTVT.

This clonotype was seen ten or more times. The rearrangement uses TRBV5-1 and TRBJ1-1, with D uncertain. The CDR3 has 14 residues. Germline V CDR1 and CDR2: SGHRS, YFSETQ. V dropped 3 bases and J dropped 1 base, with 10 bases sitting between them. CDR3 sequence: CASSYTSGNTEAFF. CDR3 sequence (DNA): TGCGCCAGCAGCTATACCTCAGGGAACACTGAAGCTTTCTTT.

This clonotype was picked up many times. The chain uses TRBV5-1 and TRBJ1-2; TRBD1 might be the D (6 bases). V was shortened by 5 bases and J by 6 bases, with 11 bases between the two germline ends. The CDR3 runs to 12 residues. The germline CDR1 and CDR2 sequences are SGHRS and YFSETQ. The CDR3 is CASRQEGDGYTF. The CDR3 bases are TGCGCCAGCAGACAGGAGGGGGATGGCTACACCTTC.

This clonotype was counted ten times or more. The chain combines TRBV29-1 with TRBJ1-1; D unresolved. Trimming stripped 7 bases from V and 0 bases from J, with 12 bases between. Germline lookup yields CDR1 SQVTM and CDR2 ANQGSEA. The CDR3 is made up of 13 amino acids. The CDR3 region has the DNA TGCAGCGGGTTCAACGGGCTGAACACTGAAGCTTTCTTT. Its protein product is CSGFNGLNTEAFF.

The rearrangement links TRBV3-1 to TRBJ1-4, with unresolved D. CDR1 LGHDT and CDR2 YNNKEL come from the germline V gene (reference sequence). There are 11 residues in the CDR3. Trimming cost V 1 base and J 8 bases, with 2 bases left between them. This CDR3 reads CASSQGEKLFF. Written as DNA, the CDR3 is TGTGCCAGCAGCCAAGGAGAAAAACTGTTTTTT. The full variable domain, with the rest looked up from reference TRBV3-1 and TRBJ1-4, is DTAVSQTPKYLVTQMGNDKSIKCEQNLGHDTMYWYKQDSKKFLKIMFSYNNKELIINETVPNRFSPKSPDKAHLNLHINSLELGDSAVYFCASSQGEKLFFGSGTQLSVL.

The chain uses TRBV20-1 and TRBJ1-2; possible D gene TRBD1, 5 bases. Germline CDR1 and CDR2: DFQATT and SNEGSKA (reference sequence). This CDR3 has 13 residues. Trimming took 0 bases from V and 5 from J, leaving 10 bases between them. CDR3 DNA: TGCAGTGCTAGAGAGTCGAGGGGTTATGGCTACACCTTC. Protein: CSARESRGYGYTF.

This clonotype was seen ten or more times. This rearrangement joins TRBV9 to TRBJ1-1; D might be TRBD1 (5 bases). The CDR3 loop spans 15 amino acids. CDR1 SGDLS and CDR2 YYNGEE come from the germline V gene. V lost 0 bases and J 0 bases, leaving 9 bases between the germline ends. The chain's CDR3 is CASSVGGAVNTEAFF. The DNA of the CDR3 is TGTGCCAGCAGCGTAGGTGGGGCGGTGAACACTGAAGCTTTCTTT. Using reference TRBV9 and TRBJ1-1 for the parts outside the CDR3, the full variable domain is DSGVTQTPKHLITATGQRVTLRCSPRSGDLSVYWYQQSLDQGLQFLIQYYNGEERAKGNILERFSAQQFPDLHSELNLSSLELGDSALYFCASSVGGAVNTEAFFGQGTRLTVV.

The sample holds a few counts of this clonotype. The gene calls are TRBV3-1 and TRBJ2-1, with D perhaps TRBD2 (6 bases). CDR3 size: 15 residues. Deletions cut 4 bases from V and 9 bases from J, with 19 bases between. Per the germline V gene, CDR1 is LGHDT and CDR2 is YNNKEL (reference sequence). Here the CDR3 DNA reads TGTGCCAGCAGCCCTCAGGACTACAGCACGGGTGAGCAGTTCTTC. Translating it yields CASSPQDYSTGEQFF.

This clonotype was observed many times. This chain joins TRBV12-3 or TRBV12-4 and TRBJ2-2; D uncertain. V was cut by 5 bases and J by 7 bases, with 5 bases left in between. The CDR3 sequence is 11 residues long. The CDR3 nucleotides are TGTGCCAGCAGTCGTATCGGGGAGCTGTTTTTT. Encoded protein: CASSRIGELFF.

The CDR3 nucleotides read TGTGCCAGCTCACCACGGGACAGGGATATCCGGGAGCTGTTTTTT. Translated, it gives CASSPRDRDIRELFF. The V gene is TRBV18, the J gene TRBJ2-2, with TRBD1 identical over 9 bases. The V and J ends lost 1 base and 9 bases, in that order; junction bases with no gene match: 6. The CDR3 length is 15 residues. The germline V gene has CDR1 KGHSH and CDR2 LQKENI.

This clonotype was detected many times. The rearrangement joins TRBV5-1 to TRBJ2-3; TRBD2 matches at 7 bases. Trimming cost V 6 bases and J 1 base; bases outside gene matches: 5. The CDR3 is 14 amino acids. CDR1 and CDR2 from the germline V gene are SGHRS and YFSETQ. Written as DNA, the CDR3 is TGCGCCAGCATGGCGGGAGAGGGCACAGATACGCAGTATTTT. Protein: CASMAGEGTDTQYF.